The rows below give T cell receptor beta chains drawn from one sample of a study of post-analysis software for immune sequencing data. MiXCR, applied by TCRdb to the PCR reads, yields one record per CDR3 protein. The table records about 380,000 distinct CDR3 sequences, about a third of them present only once. Material for sequencing was blood. The receptor source for this set is a girl under 18 with multiple sclerosis. Each CDR3 is given with its conserved first and last residue. A D gene is named only where the DNA matches it firmly. The listing skips clone size in some rows; elsewhere it reads once, few, many or a size class.

d_call: .; j_call: TRBJ2-4; v_call: TRBV7-9; clone_size: many; cdr3_aa: CASSFNEGIQYF; cdr3_nt: TGTGCCAGCAGCTTCAATGAGGGCATTCAGTACTTC
d_call: TRBD2; j_call: TRBJ2-3; v_call: TRBV20-1; clone_size: few; cdr3_aa: CSALAGGVPDTQYF; cdr3_nt: TGCAGTGCTCTGGCGGGGGGAGTTCCAGATACGCAGTATTTT
d_call: .; j_call: TRBJ2-5; v_call: TRBV12-3/TRBV12-4; clone_size: .; cdr3_aa: CASSPTGRRETQYF; cdr3_nt: TGTGCCAGCAGCCCGACGGGACGGCGGGAGACCCAGTACTTC
d_call: .; j_call: TRBJ2-5; v_call: TRBV13; clone_size: few; cdr3_aa: CASSIDPGETQYF; cdr3_nt: TGTGCCAGCAGCATTGACCCAGGGGAGACCCAGTACTTC
d_call: .; j_call: TRBJ2-1; v_call: TRBV2; clone_size: once; cdr3_aa: CASSETPTMSSSLRVFF; cdr3_nt: TGTGCCAGCAGTGAAACCCCTACAATGAGCAGTTCTCTCAGGGTGTTCTTC
d_call: .; j_call: TRBJ1-5; v_call: TRBV27; clone_size: .; cdr3_aa: CASSPGIWDQPQHF; cdr3_nt: TGTGCCAGCAGTCCAGGGATCTGGGATCAGCCCCAGCATTTT
d_call: .; j_call: TRBJ2-5; v_call: TRBV20-1; clone_size: .; cdr3_aa: CSAKGPGETQYF; cdr3_nt: TGCAGTGCTAAGGGCCCGGGGGAGACCCAGTACTTC
d_call: TRBD1; j_call: TRBJ1-6; v_call: TRBV7-3; clone_size: few; cdr3_aa: CASSQTGVGSPLHF; cdr3_nt: TGTGCCAGCAGCCAGACAGGGGTGGGATCACCCCTCCACTTT
d_call: .; j_call: TRBJ1-2; v_call: TRBV25-1; clone_size: .; cdr3_aa: CASSGEGVGYTF; cdr3_nt: TGTGCCAGCAGTGGAGAAGGGGTTGGCTACACCTTC
d_call: .; j_call: TRBJ2-7; v_call: TRBV5-6; clone_size: .; cdr3_aa: CASSLKGSSYEQYF; cdr3_nt: TGTGCCAGCAGCTTGAAGGGTAGTTCCTACGAGCAGTACTTC
d_call: TRBD1; j_call: TRBJ2-5; v_call: TRBV29-1; clone_size: few; cdr3_aa: CSVEHRGETQYF; cdr3_nt: TGCAGCGTTGAACACAGGGGAGAGACCCAGTACTTC